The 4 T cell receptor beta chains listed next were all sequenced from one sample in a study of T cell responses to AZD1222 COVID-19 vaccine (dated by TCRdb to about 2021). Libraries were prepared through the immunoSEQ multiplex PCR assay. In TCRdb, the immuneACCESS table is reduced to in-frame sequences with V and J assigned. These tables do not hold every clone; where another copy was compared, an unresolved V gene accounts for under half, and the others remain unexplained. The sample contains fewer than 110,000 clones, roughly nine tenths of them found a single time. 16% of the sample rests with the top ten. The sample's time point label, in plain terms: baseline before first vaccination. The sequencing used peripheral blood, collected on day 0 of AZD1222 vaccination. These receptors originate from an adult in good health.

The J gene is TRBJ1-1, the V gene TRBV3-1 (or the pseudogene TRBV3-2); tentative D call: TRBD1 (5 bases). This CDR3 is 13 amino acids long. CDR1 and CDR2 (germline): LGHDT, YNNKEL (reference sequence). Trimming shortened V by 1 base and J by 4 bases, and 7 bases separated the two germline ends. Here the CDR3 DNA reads TGTGCCAGCAGCCAAGTGAGGGGCACTGAAGCTTTCTTT. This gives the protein CASSQVRGTEAFF.

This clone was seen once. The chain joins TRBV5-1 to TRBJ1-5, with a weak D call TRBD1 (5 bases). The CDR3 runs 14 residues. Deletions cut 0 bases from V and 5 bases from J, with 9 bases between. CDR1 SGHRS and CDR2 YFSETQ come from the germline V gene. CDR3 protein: CASSLEGDDQPQHF. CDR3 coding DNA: TGCGCCAGCAGCTTGGAAGGGGACGATCAGCCCCAGCATTTT.

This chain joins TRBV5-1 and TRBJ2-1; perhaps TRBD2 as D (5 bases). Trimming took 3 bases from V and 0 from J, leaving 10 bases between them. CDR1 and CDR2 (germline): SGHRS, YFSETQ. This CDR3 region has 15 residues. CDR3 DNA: TGCGCCAGCAGCTGGACGGACTTCTCCTACAATGAGCAGTTCTTC. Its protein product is CASSWTDFSYNEQFF.

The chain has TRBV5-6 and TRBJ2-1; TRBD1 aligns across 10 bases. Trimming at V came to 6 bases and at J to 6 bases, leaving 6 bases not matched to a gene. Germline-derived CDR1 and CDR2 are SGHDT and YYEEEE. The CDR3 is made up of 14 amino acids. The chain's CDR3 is CASTPGQGFNEQFF. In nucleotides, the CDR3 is TGTGCCAGCACACCGGGACAGGGGTTCAATGAGCAGTTCTTC.